This entry lists 32 T cell receptor beta chains sequenced from one sample in a study of cytomegalovirus exposure and HLA in healthy donors (dated by TCRdb to 2016 to 2017). Library generation was performed with the immunoSEQ multiplex PCR assay. A mixture of 60 forward primers for TCR Vbeta segments and 13 reverse primers for TCR Jbeta segments was used in the multiplex PCR. TCRdb mirrors the immuneACCESS table, restricted to in-frame sequences. Some clones are absent from its copies; in checked studies, under half trace to an unresolved V gene, and the reason for the others is unknown. This sample lists 150,000 to 200,000 clones; 70% to 80% were detected once. 1.5% to 2% of the sample is held by the ten biggest clonotypes. What was sequenced was PBMCs. These receptors came from a man between 18 and 35 years old in good health and CMV-seronegative.

The chain recombines TRBV5-4 with TRBJ1-5; 7 bases are a match to TRBD1. This CDR3 comprises 14 residues. J lost 1 base, V lost 2 bases, and 0 bases had no gene match. CDR1 is SGHNT, CDR2 YYREEE, per germline (reference sequence). The DNA of the CDR3 is TGTGCCAGCAGCTTACAGGGGAGCAATCAGCCCCAGCATTTT. Translating it yields CASSLQGSNQPQHF.

CDR3: CASRGGGLAGGDYEQYF. The CDR3 region has the DNA TGTGCCAGCAGAGGAGGGGGACTAGCGGGGGGGGACTACGAGCAGTACTTC. The chain links TRBV2 to TRBJ2-7; 16 nucleotides match TRBD2. This CDR3 is 17 amino acids long. Germline CDR1 and CDR2: SNHLY and FYNNEI. After removal of 6 bases from V and 3 bases from J, the junction contained 8 bases not matched to a gene.

The chain is built from TRBV5-6 and TRBJ2-1; weak D call: TRBD2 (6 bases). The germline V gene has CDR1 SGHDT and CDR2 YYEEEE. The CDR3 totals 15 residues. V was trimmed by 2 bases and J by 2 bases, leaving 11 bases between them. CDR3 in amino acids: CASSLRGIAYNEQFF. DNA of the CDR3: TGTGCCAGCAGCTTACGGGGGATAGCCTACAATGAGCAGTTCTTC. The full variable domain, in which reference TRBV5-6 and TRBJ2-1 provide the parts outside the CDR3, is DAGVTQSPTHLIKTRGQQVTLRCSPKSGHDTVSWYQQALGQGPQFIFQYYEEEERQRGNFPDRFSGHQFPNYSSELNVNALLLGDSALYLCASSLRGIAYNEQFFGPGTRLTVL.

The chain is built from TRBV30 and TRBJ1-1, with a possible D match to TRBD1 (5 bases). The CDR3 length is 13 residues. Trimming cost V 4 bases and J 5 bases, with 14 bases left between them. Germline values: CDR1 GTSNPN, CDR2 SVGIG (reference sequence). In DNA, the CDR3 is TGTGCCTGGAACGGACGGGGGGATACTGAAGCTTTCTTT. Translating gives CAWNGRGDTEAFF.

J is TRBJ2-7 and V is TRBV19; tentative D call: TRBD2 (6 bases). With 3 bases removed from V and 5 bases from J, the gap between germline ends came to 11 bases. This CDR3 contains 13 residues. Looked up from germline, CDR1 is LNHDA and CDR2 is SQIVND (reference sequence). The CDR3 DNA reads TGTGCCAGTAGTATTCGGAGGGCCGACGAGCAGTACTTC. This codes for CASSIRRADEQYF.

The J gene is TRBJ1-6, the V gene TRBV18; the match to TRBD1 covers 7 bases. This CDR3 region has 14 residues. The germline V gene encodes CDR1 KGHSH and CDR2 LQKENI. J lost 14 bases, V lost 5 bases, and 12 bases had no gene match. The CDR3 sequence: CASSSGTVISTLHF. The CDR3 DNA is TGTGCCAGCTCATCCGGGACAGTTATTTCGACCCTCCACTTT.

The rearrangement joins TRBV25-1 to TRBJ2-1, with TRBD2 as a possible D gene (5 bases). V gave up 7 bases and J gave up 5 bases, with 12 bases separating them. Looked up from germline, CDR1 is MGHDK and CDR2 is SYGVNS. The CDR3 totals 13 residues. CDR3 sequence: CASTGEYNNEQFF. CDR3 nucleotides: TGTGCCAGCACCGGGGAATATAACAATGAGCAGTTCTTC.

CDR3 coding DNA: TGTGCCAGCAGCCCGAGATCCCGGCTAGCGGGGGTGAACACCGGGGAGCTGTTTTTT. Its protein is CASSPRSRLAGVNTGELFF. V is TRBV9 and J is TRBJ2-2; 10 positions agree with TRBD2. The junction had 13 bases not matched to a gene; V was cut back by 4 bases and J by 1 base. The CDR3 runs to 19 residues. Germline CDR1 reads SGDLS; CDR2 reads YYNGEE.

The chain is built from TRBV6-1 and TRBJ1-2; unclear D gene. Germline V lookup: CDR1 MNHNS, CDR2 SASEGT. This CDR3 is 12 amino acids long. Trimming removed 1 base from V and 5 bases from J, with 5 bases in between. CDR3 in DNA: TGTGCCAGCAGTGAAGGAGTATATGGCTACACCTTC. Protein sequence: CASSEGVYGYTF.

The rearrangement uses TRBV4-1 and TRBJ1-2; D is unresolved. Trimming took off 2 bases at V and 5 bases at J, with 15 bases between the two ends. CDR1 is MGHRA and CDR2 is YSYEKL in the germline V gene. The CDR3 spans 15 residues. CDR3 amino acids: CASSQLGRDRYGYTF. The CDR3 region has the DNA TGCGCCAGCAGCCAACTCGGCCGGGATCGGTATGGCTACACCTTC.

This chain connects TRBV7-8 to TRBJ2-4; TRBD2 is a possible D gene (6 bases). CDR1 and CDR2 from the germline V gene are SGHVS and FQNEAQ. V lost 5 bases and J lost 2, with 13 bases in between. This CDR3 region has 15 residues. CDR3 coding DNA: TGTGCCAGCAGCCCGGTCGGGAGATCCAAAAACATTCAGTACTTC. Protein: CASSPVGRSKNIQYF.

The rearrangement joins TRBV2 to TRBJ2-7, with TRBD2 as a possible D gene (6 bases). This CDR3 is 13 amino acids long. With 10 bases removed from V and 1 base from J, the gap between germline ends came to 14 bases. Germline V gene lookup returns CDR1 SNHLY and CDR2 FYNNEI. CDR3 sequence reads: CATRDLWSYEQYF. In DNA, the CDR3 is TGTGCCACCCGGGACTTATGGTCCTACGAGCAGTACTTC.

The rearrangement joins TRBV28 to TRBJ1-1; D gene unclear. Germline V gene data show CDR1 as MDHEN and CDR2 as SYDVKM. This CDR3 contains 14 residues. V shed 4 bases and J shed 2 bases, with 11 bases lying between them. This chain's CDR3 is CASSSPGFNTEAFF. The CDR3, as DNA: TGTGCCAGCAGTTCCCCGGGGTTCAACACTGAAGCTTTCTTT.

The CDR3 region has the DNA TGTGCCAGTAGTATCTCCCGGGAGCTGTTTTTT. Its protein product is CASSISRELFF. The chain recombines TRBV19 with TRBJ2-2; the D is unclear. This CDR3 has 11 residues. Deletions cut 3 bases from V and 9 bases from J, with 5 bases between. The V gene's germline CDR1 is LNHDA and CDR2 SQIVND (reference sequence).

A few counts support this clone. V usage is TRBV7-2 and J usage is TRBJ1-2; D possibly corresponds to TRBD1 (5 bases). The germline gives CDR1 SGHTA, CDR2 FQGNSA. The CDR3 runs 16 residues. V shed 5 bases and J shed 4 bases, with 20 bases lying between them. CDR3 amino acids: CASSPSGGTYGYGYTF. As DNA, the CDR3 is TGTGCCAGCAGCCCCTCGGGAGGGACGTATGGCTATGGCTACACCTTC. Combining the CDR3 with reference TRBV7-2 and TRBJ1-2 gives the whole variable domain GAGVSQSPSNKVTEKGKDVELRCDPISGHTALYWYRQSLGQGLEFLIYFQGNSAPDKSGLPSDRFSAERTGGSVSTLTIQRTQQEDSAVYLCASSPSGGTYGYGYTFGSGTRLTVV.

This clone was counted only a few times. The V gene is TRBV9, the J gene TRBJ2-2; a weak D match, TRBD2 (5 bases). Trimming stripped 6 bases from V and 2 bases from J, with 14 bases between. The V gene's germline CDR1 is SGDLS and CDR2 YYNGEE. The length of the CDR3 is 15 residues. The CDR3 nucleotides read TGTGCCAGCAAAATCGGGGTCGACAACACCGGGGAGCTGTTTTTT. It encodes CASKIGVDNTGELFF.

The CDR3 nucleotides are TGTGCCAGCAGTTTAAGGACTAGCGGGACTTACAATGAGCAGTTCTTC. This gives the protein CASSLRTSGTYNEQFF. The gene calls are TRBV27 and TRBJ2-1; 12 nucleotides agree with TRBD2. The CDR3 is made up of 16 amino acids. J gave up 4 bases and V 2 bases, and 3 bases lay outside the gene matches. Germline assignment: CDR1 MNHEY and CDR2 SMNVEV (reference sequence).

The rearrangement joins TRBV28 to TRBJ1-3; D gene uncertain. V was clipped by 5 bases and J by 0 bases, with 17 bases between them. Germline-derived CDR1 and CDR2 are MDHEN and SYDVKM. The CDR3 extends over 17 amino acids. CDR3 loop: CASSQRTGFTSGNTIYF. Here the CDR3 DNA reads TGTGCCAGCAGTCAACGGACGGGATTTACCTCTGGAAACACCATATATTTT.

The chain uses TRBV2 and TRBJ2-5; no firm D call. This CDR3 has 14 amino acids. Trimming shortened V by 3 bases and J by 5 bases, and 13 bases separated the two germline ends. In germline, CDR1 is SNHLY, CDR2 FYNNEI. The CDR3 loop is CASSDGFDGETQYF. As DNA, the CDR3 is TGTGCCAGCAGTGACGGTTTCGACGGGGAGACCCAGTACTTC.

This clone was seen a handful of times. The rearrangement joins TRBV28 to TRBJ1-2; D is unclear. Germline assignment: CDR1 MDHEN and CDR2 SYDVKM. The CDR3 is 14 amino acids. V lost 3 bases to trimming and J lost 8 bases, with 16 bases between them. In DNA, the CDR3 is TGTGCCAGCAGTTTGGTCGCGGCCTCAGAGGGCTACACCTTC. Translated: CASSLVAASEGYTF.

The CDR3 spells CATGGRKTQYF. Here the CDR3 DNA reads TGTGCCACCGGGGGTCGGAAGACCCAGTACTTC. This sequence joins TRBV5-6 and TRBJ2-5; D might be TRBD2 (6 bases). The CDR3 has 11 amino acids. Trimming cost V 9 bases and J 6 bases, with 12 bases left between them. CDR1 SGHDT and CDR2 YYEEEE come from the germline V gene.

V gene TRBV7-9 combines with J gene TRBJ2-7, with no clear D. This CDR3 is built from 13 residues. Trimming shortened V by 4 bases and J by 6 bases, and 13 bases separated the two germline ends. CDR1 is SEHNR and CDR2 is FQNEAQ in the germline V gene (reference sequence). For the CDR3, the DNA is TGTGCCAGCAGCTCCGGGTCCCTCCCCGAGCAGTACTTC. The encoded protein is CASSSGSLPEQYF.

The chain recombines TRBV6-1 with TRBJ1-5, with TRBD1 identical over 11 bases. The germline V gene has CDR1 MNHNS and CDR2 SASEGT. This CDR3 spans 15 amino acids. After removal of 4 bases from V and 5 bases from J, the junction contained 4 bases not matched to a gene. CDR3 in amino acids: CASSGGTGGHQPQHF. In DNA form, the CDR3 reads TGTGCCAGCAGTGGAGGGACAGGGGGGCATCAGCCCCAGCATTTT.

The table lists this clone with a count of one. The chain employs TRBV9 and TRBJ2-2; the match to TRBD2 covers 7 bases. The CDR3 sequence is 16 residues long. CDR1 is SGDLS, CDR2 YYNGEE, per germline. The junction had 7 bases not matched to a gene; V was cut back by 2 bases and J by 3 bases. This CDR3 reads CASSVYGGRDTGELFF. The CDR3 DNA reads TGTGCCAGCAGCGTTTATGGAGGGAGGGACACCGGGGAGCTGTTTTTT.

This clone was seen a few times. This chain connects TRBV6-1 to TRBJ2-7; D may be TRBD1 (6 bases). Germline CDR1 MNHNS, CDR2 SASEGT. Trimming pared 1 base from V and 3 bases from J, leaving 16 bases between. This CDR3 region has 16 residues. In DNA, the CDR3 is TGTGCCAGCAGTGAAGTTGAAAGGGGGAAGGGCTACGAGCAGTACTTC. Translation: CASSEVERGKGYEQYF.

The J gene is TRBJ1-2, the V gene TRBV30; 8 bases are a match to TRBD1. The V gene end was trimmed by 8 bases and the J gene end by 4 bases; junction bases not matched to a gene: 6. The CDR3 is 12 amino acids. Germline-derived CDR1 and CDR2 are GTSNPN and SVGIG (reference sequence). The CDR3: CATTGAGYGYTF. The CDR3 DNA follows: TGTGCCACGACAGGGGCTGGCTATGGCTACACCTTC.

The rearrangement uses TRBV7-6 and TRBJ2-7; TRBD2 matches at 8 bases. The junction had 4 bases not matched to a gene; V was cut back by 6 bases and J by 0 bases. CDR3 size: 14 residues. CDR1 is SGHVS, CDR2 FNYEAQ, per germline. The chain's CDR3 is CASSSGGSSYEQYF. For the CDR3, the DNA is TGTGCCAGCAGTTCGGGAGGGAGCTCCTACGAGCAGTACTTC.

This clone was counted a few times. The chain combines TRBV5-4 with TRBJ1-1; D gene ambiguous. The CDR3 is made up of 15 amino acids. V was clipped by 0 bases and J by 4 bases, with 13 bases between them. Per germline, CDR1 SGHNT and CDR2 YYREEE (reference sequence). The CDR3 DNA sequence: TGTGCCAGCAGCTTGGCGAGTAGCGGAGTCACTGAAGCTTTCTTT. This translates into CASSLASSGVTEAFF.

A few counts support this clone. This chain joins TRBV7-9 and TRBJ2-3, with D maybe TRBD2 (5 bases). The CDR3 spans 12 residues. Trimming removed 4 bases from V and 7 bases from J, with 9 bases in between. The germline V gene encodes CDR1 SEHNR and CDR2 FQNEAQ (reference sequence). CDR3 loop: CASSSTNNTQYF. As DNA, the CDR3 is TGTGCCAGCAGCTCGACTAACAATACGCAGTATTTT.

The chain combines TRBV19 with TRBJ2-6; 8 nucleotides align to TRBD1. From germline, CDR1 is LNHDA and CDR2 SQIVND (reference sequence). V shed 7 bases and J 2 bases; nucleotides not matched to a gene: 4. The CDR3 sequence is 15 residues long. The CDR3 loop is CASNSDRAGANVLTF. The CDR3 nucleotides are TGTGCCAGTAATTCGGACAGGGCTGGGGCCAACGTCCTGACTTTC.

This clone appeared a few times. This chain joins TRBV7-9 and TRBJ1-1; possible D gene TRBD1, 5 bases. The CDR3 totals 15 residues. Trimming took 2 bases from V and 11 from J, leaving 21 bases between them. In germline, CDR1 is SEHNR, CDR2 FQNEAQ (reference sequence). The CDR3 protein is CASSLKSDTIGGAFF. DNA of the CDR3: TGTGCCAGCAGCTTAAAATCGGACACCATCGGTGGGGCTTTCTTT.

This clone was seen a handful of times. The chain combines TRBV19 with TRBJ2-5, with D perhaps TRBD2 (7 bases). V dropped 5 bases and J dropped 5 bases, with 15 bases sitting between them. This CDR3 has 14 amino acids. CDR1 is LNHDA and CDR2 is SQIVND in the germline V gene (reference sequence). In DNA form, the CDR3 reads TGTGCCAGTAGTCCTCGGGGGGCCTTGGAGACCCAGTACTTC. This gives the protein CASSPRGALETQYF. The full variable domain, its missing parts supplied by reference TRBV19 and TRBJ2-5, is DGGITQSPKYLFRKEGQNVTLSCEQNLNHDAMYWYRQDPGQGLRLIYYSQIVNDFQKGDIAEGYSVSREKKESFPLTVTSAQKNPTAFYLCASSPRGALETQYFGPGTRLLVL.